This T cell receptor (beta chain) was captured in a study of blood T cell repertoires in COVID-19. Across the study: T cells, B-cell-depleted T cells, or PBMCs provided the cDNA or gDNA that served as material.

Enrollees, roughly 18 to 90 years old, lived in approximately 24 US areas. Cohorts were determined from participant-reported clinical history. How the authors handled the data: Reference gene primer amplification gave nucleated cell count estimates. TCRdb's copy holds only in-frame clones and misses some; the assay was immunoSEQ multiplex PCR. The D gene and trimming were derived from the DNA, and the V and J assignments and clone size from that table. Found here are about 220,000 clones, about 80% of them singletons; the top ten hold under 1.5%. This clone was found once. This sequence was found in a middle-aged woman with acute COVID-19. Sequenced material: PBMCs or T cells enriched from blood (not recorded which).

CDR3 bases: TGTGCCAGCAGCTTAGCGGGGACAACCTATGGCTACACCTTC. Amino acids: CASSLAGTTYGYTF. The chain has TRBV7-8 and TRBJ1-2; tentative D call: TRBD1 (6 bases). The CDR3 has 14 amino acids. Germline CDR1 SGHVS, CDR2 FQNEAQ. V was shortened by 0 bases and J by 4 bases, with 9 bases between the two germline ends.